This TCR beta chain was retrieved from a study of blood T cell repertoires in COVID-19. The wider study: Samples taken during acute and convalescent COVID-19 were collected in the United States, Italy and Spain. T cells, B-cell-depleted T cells, or PBMCs provided the cDNA or gDNA that served as material.

Germline CDR1 LNHDA, CDR2 SQIVND (reference sequence). Losses at the gene ends were 10 bases for V and 2 bases for J; bases not matched to a gene: 9. The CDR3 extends over 14 amino acids. Original handling: Estimation of nucleated cell counts relied on the amplification of reference gene primers. TCRdb's copy holds only in-frame clones and misses some; the assay was immunoSEQ multiplex PCR. Clone size and the V and J calls come from that table; the DNA yielded D and trimming. The sample records approximately 96,000 clones, nearly 95% being singletons. Sequenced sample: peripheral blood. The rearrangement links TRBV19 to TRBJ1-2; 8 bases agree with TRBD1. The source of this sequence is a human donor with active COVID-19. The donor label of this sample is uncertain. The CDR3: CATISPGGNYGYTF. CDR3 DNA sequence: TGTGCCACCATATCCCCAGGGGGCAACTATGGCTACACCTTC.